These T cell receptor beta chains were read from a single sample in a study of OX40 agonist ivuxolimab in advanced cancers. Assay used: immunoSEQ multiplex PCR; TCRdb lists only in-frame clones, some missing. The table has 85,000 to 100,000 clones, 85% to 95% seen once. Specimen: CD4+ or CD8+ T cells sorted from blood, collected in a trial of the OX40 agonist ivuxolimab. These TCRs come from an adult with an advanced solid tumor such as melanoma, head and neck, liver or kidney cancer. The CDR3 runs from the conserved cysteine through the conserved F or W. D genes are given only for firm matches. The listing skips clone size in some rows; elsewhere it reads once, few, many or a size class.

NA | NA | TRBJ1-5 | TRBV6-5 | CASSYGSSYQPQHF | TGTGCCAGCAGTTATGGCAGCTCCTATCAGCCCCAGCATTTT
NA | NA | TRBJ2-3 | TRBV29-1 | CSVEISGLRNTQYF | TGCAGCGTTGAAATAAGCGGTCTAAGGAATACGCAGTATTTT
TRBD1 | NA | TRBJ1-3 | TRBV9 | CASSVRSRQGSGNTIYF | TGTGCCAGCAGCGTCCGCAGCCGACAGGGCTCTGGAAACACCATATATTTT
NA | once | TRBJ1-1 | TRBV6-5 | CASMFGITTEAFF | TGTGCCAGCATGTTTGGGATTACCACTGAAGCTTTCTTT
NA | NA | TRBJ2-6 | TRBV5-1 | CASSNRGISGANVLTF | TGCGCCAGCAGCAACCGTGGGATCTCTGGGGCCAACGTCCTGACTTTC
NA | NA | TRBJ2-3 | TRBV2 | CASRAQSTDTQYF | TGTGCCAGCAGGGCTCAAAGCACAGATACGCAGTATTTT
TRBD1 | NA | TRBJ2-3 | TRBV7-9 | CASSLAQGDKDTQYF | TGTGCCAGCAGCTTGGCGCAGGGGGACAAAGATACGCAGTATTTT
NA | NA | TRBJ2-3 | TRBV30 | CAWAWTDTQYF | TGTGCCTGGGCGTGGACAGATACGCAGTATTTT
NA | NA | TRBJ2-2 | TRBV6-6 | CASRSGPRTGELFF | TGTGCCAGCAGATCTGGACCGCGCACCGGGGAGCTGTTTTTT
TRBD2 | NA | TRBJ2-1 | TRBV7-3 | CASRLAGGINEQFF | TGTGCCAGCAGACTAGCGGGGGGAATCAATGAGCAGTTCTTC